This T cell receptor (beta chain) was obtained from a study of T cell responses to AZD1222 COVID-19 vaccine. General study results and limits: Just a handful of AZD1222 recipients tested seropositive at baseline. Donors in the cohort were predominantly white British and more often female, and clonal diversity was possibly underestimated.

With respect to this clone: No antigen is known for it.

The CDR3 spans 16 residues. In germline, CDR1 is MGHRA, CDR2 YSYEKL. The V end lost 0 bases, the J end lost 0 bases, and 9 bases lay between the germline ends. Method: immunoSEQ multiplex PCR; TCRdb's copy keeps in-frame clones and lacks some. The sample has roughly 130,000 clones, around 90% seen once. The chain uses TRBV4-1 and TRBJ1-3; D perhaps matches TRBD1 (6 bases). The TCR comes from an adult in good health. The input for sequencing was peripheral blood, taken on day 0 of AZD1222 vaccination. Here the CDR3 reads CASSQDARGSGNTIYF. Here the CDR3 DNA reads TGCGCCAGCAGCCAAGATGCCAGGGGCTCTGGAAACACCATATATTTT.